This paragraph reports one T cell receptor beta chain. V lost 7 bases and J lost 0, with 13 bases in between. The CDR3 loop spans 15 amino acids. Germline V CDR1 and CDR2: MGHDK, SYGVNS. This record belongs to a study of cytomegalovirus exposure and HLA in healthy donors. With 60 Vbeta and 13 Jbeta primers, the PCR was carried out. TCRdb's copy holds only in-frame clones and misses some; the assay was immunoSEQ multiplex PCR. The sample consists of fewer than 120,000 clones, 65% to 85% of them appearing once. The sequencing sample was made of PBMCs. The TCR originated in a man aged 25 to 40 in good health and CMV-seropositive. The chain combines TRBV25-1 with TRBJ2-1; TRBD2 might be the D (6 bases). CDR3 nucleotides: TGTGCCAGCACCCGGGAGCACAGCTCCTACAATGAGCAGTTCTTC. Translated: CASTREHSSYNEQFF.